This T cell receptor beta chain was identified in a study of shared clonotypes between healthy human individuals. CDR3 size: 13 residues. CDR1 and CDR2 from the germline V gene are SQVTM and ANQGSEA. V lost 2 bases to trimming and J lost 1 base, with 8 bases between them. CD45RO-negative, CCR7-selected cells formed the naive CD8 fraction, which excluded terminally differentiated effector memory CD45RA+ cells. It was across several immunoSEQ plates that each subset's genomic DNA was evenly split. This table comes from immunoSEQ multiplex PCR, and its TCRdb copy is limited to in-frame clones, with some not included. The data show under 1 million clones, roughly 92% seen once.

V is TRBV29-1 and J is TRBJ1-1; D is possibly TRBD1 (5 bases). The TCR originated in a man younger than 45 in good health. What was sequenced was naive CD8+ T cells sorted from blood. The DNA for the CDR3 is TGCAGCGTTGAACGGGGCGAGAACACTGAAGCTTTCTTT. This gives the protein CSVERGENTEAFF.